Below are 8 T cell receptor beta chains sequenced from a single sample in a study. Each CDR3 protein is one row after TCRdb ran MiXCR on the 5' RACE reads. The sample carries about 40,000 distinct CDR3 sequences, around 20% recorded once. The sorted Tregs were CD4+CD25+CD127-/low cells. The sample comprised Tregs sorted from blood. All receptors derive from a female donor with breast cancer.

This clonotype was counted a few times. The rearrangement uses TRBV6-5 and TRBJ2-2; D not certain. The CDR3 has 13 residues. V lost 0 bases and J 4 bases, leaving 3 bases between the germline ends. CDR1 and CDR2 from the germline V gene are MNHEY and SVGAGI. DNA of the CDR3: TGTGCCAGCAGTTACTCAGTCACCGGGGAGCTGTTTTTT. Translation: CASSYSVTGELFF.

A few counts support this clonotype. The chain couples TRBV4-2 to TRBJ2-7, with TRBD2 matching 11 bases. The germline V gene has CDR1 LGHNA and CDR2 YNFKEQ. CDR3 length: 15 amino acids. V was pared by 0 bases and J by 7 bases, with 5 bases of the junction left unmatched. The CDR3 DNA follows: TGTGCCAGCAGCCAAGATCCGGCTAGCGGGGGGGAGCAGTACTTC. Residues: CASSQDPASGGEQYF.

The chain couples TRBV28 to TRBJ2-1; 13 nucleotides line up with TRBD2. Germline CDR1 reads MDHEN; CDR2 reads SYDVKM. Trimming cost V 4 bases and J 1 base; bases outside gene matches: 7. The CDR3 has 18 amino acids. The CDR3 DNA follows: TGTGCCAGCAGTTCCTGGACTAGCGGGAGAGAGTCCTACAATGAGCAGTTCTTC. Protein product: CASSSWTSGRESYNEQFF.

This clonotype was detected once. In this CDR3 the conserved last residue, phenylalanine or tryptophan, is missing, so a read error is likely. The CDR3 DNA reads as TGTGCCAGCAGCTTGACAGGGAGGCTGTTTTGT. It yields the protein CASSLTGRLFC. The chain joins TRBV7-9 to TRBJ1-4, with 7 bases that match TRBD1. CDR3 length: 11 residues. J was trimmed by 14 bases and V by 3 bases; bases with no gene match: 3. In germline, CDR1 is SEHNR, CDR2 FQNEAQ (reference sequence).

The chain is built from TRBV4-1 and TRBJ2-7; D not resolved. The CDR3 loop spans 14 amino acids. Looked up from germline, CDR1 is MGHRA and CDR2 is YSYEKL. Trimming took off 3 bases at V and 2 bases at J, with 11 bases between the two ends. CDR3 residues: CASSQRHIAYEQYF. CDR3 bases: TGCGCCAGCAGCCAGAGACACATAGCCTACGAGCAGTACTTC.

The chain combines TRBV11-2 with TRBJ2-1; TRBD2 matches at 8 bases. The germline CDR1 and CDR2 sequences are SGHAT and FQNNGV. V lost 6 bases, J lost 0 bases, and 16 bases stayed unmatched. This CDR3 contains 19 residues. CDR3 nucleotide sequence: TGTGCCAGCAGACGGACAGTGATAGCGGGACGCTACTCCTACAATGAGCAGTTCTTC. Its translation is CASRRTVIAGRYSYNEQFF.

For this clonotype: A much larger clone lies a single base off, so this may be a read error. This chain joins TRBV12-3 or TRBV12-4 and TRBJ1-1; D is possibly TRBD1 (5 bases). The CDR3 loop spans 14 amino acids. CDR3 in amino acids: CDTHRTAVNTEAFF. CDR3 DNA: TGTGACACCCACAGGACGGCAGTGAACACTGAAGCTTTCTTT.

Turning to this clonotype: This could be a read error, since a much larger clone is one nucleotide away. This chain uses TRBV7-2 with TRBJ2-7; 7 positions agree with TRBD1. V was clipped by 5 bases and J by 2 bases; unmatched bases: 9. Germline V CDR1 and CDR2: SGHTA, FQGNSA. This CDR3 is 15 amino acids long. CDR3 in DNA: TGTGCCAGCAGCACGACATCCGGACAGGCCTACGAGCAGTACTTC. Its protein product is CASSTTSGQAYEQYF.